These T cell receptor beta chains were read from a single sample in a study of blood T cell repertoires in COVID-19. Assay used: immunoSEQ multiplex PCR; TCRdb lists only in-frame clones, some missing. The table lists about 170,000 clones, about 87% of them singletons, with about 2.5% in the top ten. The specimen sequenced was peripheral blood. The receptors originated from a woman aged 80 or over with COVID-19, enrolled during active disease. Both conserved end residues are part of each CDR3. D genes are given only for firm matches. The size field is filled for only some rows; it gives once, few, many or a size class.

size | D | J | V | DNA | CDR3
. | TRBD1 | TRBJ1-5 | TRBV6-1 | TGTGCCAGCAGTGACGACAGGGGGCAGCCCCAGCATTTT | CASSDDRGQPQHF
. | . | TRBJ2-7 | TRBV5-1 | TGCGCCAGCAGCATCACCGGGACAAGCTACGAGCAGTACTTC | CASSITGTSYEQYF
. | . | TRBJ1-5 | TRBV27 | TGTGCCAGCAGTTTATCCGTAAATCAGCCCCAGCATTTT | CASSLSVNQPQHF
once | . | TRBJ1-5 | TRBV19 | TGTGCCAGTAGTATCCCCCCCGGGGTGGATCAGCCCCAGCATTTT | CASSIPPGVDQPQHF
. | TRBD1 | TRBJ2-3 | TRBV7-9 | TGTGCCAGCAGTTCCGGGACAGGGGGAATAGATACGCAGTATTTT | CASSSGTGGIDTQYF
. | . | TRBJ1-4 | TRBV4-3 | TGCGCCAGCAGCCAAGCAGGGTCCTTTAATGAAAAACTGTTTTTT | CASSQAGSFNEKLFF
. | . | TRBJ1-3 | TRBV7-2 | TGTGCCAGCAGTACGGGGGGGAGAAACACCATATATTTT | CASSTGGRNTIYF
. | TRBD1 | TRBJ1-5 | TRBV6-2/TRBV6-3 | TGTGCCAGCAGCCCGGACGGGACAGGGAACAATCAGCCCCAGCATTTT | CASSPDGTGNNQPQHF
. | TRBD1 | TRBJ1-1 | TRBV6-5 | TGTGCCAGCCTACTCAATCAGGGGGCACCTGAAGCTTTCTTT | CASLLNQGAPEAFF
. | . | TRBJ2-1 | TRBV27 | TGTGCCAGCAGTTCTAGGATCCTTTTTAATGAGCAGTTCTTC | CASSSRILFNEQFF